This T cell receptor (beta chain) was sequenced in a study of human T cells and chemical hapten exposure. Findings and caveats of the study: With regard to DPC sensitization, TCRs above 1 in 1000 frequency did not change.

What the library attached to individual cDNA molecules were unique molecular identifiers. TCRdb reprocessed the 5' RACE reads via MiXCR and lists one record per CDR3 protein. The sample contains tens of thousands of distinct CDR3 sequences, approximately 8% of which appear only once. This clonotype was observed a few times. Its antigen is as yet unknown. Whole blood, unfractionated, served as the material for total RNA extraction. This TCR was sampled from a male donor in good health.

CDR3 sequence: CASMDRDRGVYEQYF. The CDR3 bases are TGTGCCAGTATGGACCGGGACAGGGGGGTCTACGAGCAGTACTTC. V usage is TRBV19 and J usage is TRBJ2-7, with 11 bases lining up with TRBD1. V gave up 7 bases and J gave up 3 bases; unmatched junction bases: 8. CDR3 length equals 15 residues. CDR1 is LNHDA, CDR2 SQIVND, per germline (reference sequence).